Below are 5 T cell receptor beta chains sequenced from a single sample in a study of blood T cell repertoires in COVID-19. TCRdb's table, derived via immunoSEQ multiplex PCR, lists solely in-frame clones and lacks some. The sample holds about 200,000 clones, roughly 89% seen once. Sequenced sample: peripheral blood. The origin of the receptors is a man in his sixties who had recovered from COVID-19.

The gene calls are TRBV24-1 and TRBJ2-1; possibly TRBD2 for D (6 bases). The CDR3 covers 18 residues. V was clipped by 8 bases and J by 1 base, with 23 bases between them. The germline CDR1 and CDR2 sequences are KGHDR and SFDVKD. As DNA, the CDR3 is TGTGCCACCATCGGAAAAGGGACTCTAGTTCGTTCCTACAATGAGCAGTTCTTC. Translation: CATIGKGTLVRSYNEQFF.

J is TRBJ2-1 and V is TRBV9, with 8 positions matching TRBD2. Germline V CDR1 and CDR2: SGDLS, YYNGEE. The CDR3 consists of 14 residues. V shed 4 bases, J shed 12 bases, and the junction held 12 bases outside the gene matches. CDR3 residues: CASSTERPTSGQFF. The CDR3 nucleotides are TGTGCCAGCAGCACCGAGCGCCCAACTAGCGGGCAGTTCTTC.

The chain links TRBV29-1 to TRBJ2-1; 10 bases match TRBD1. With 0 bases clipped from V and 2 bases from J, the junction kept 4 bases outside the gene matches. The CDR3 extends over 16 amino acids. Germline V gene lookup returns CDR1 SQVTM and CDR2 ANQGSEA. Here the CDR3 DNA reads TGCAGCGTTGAAGACGACAGGGGGCGAACCTACAATGAGCAGTTCTTC. It codes for CSVEDDRGRTYNEQFF.

About this clone itself: Other DNA sequences in this sample translate to the same CDR3. The rearrangement uses TRBV19 and TRBJ1-5, with a tentative D call TRBD1 (6 bases). CDR3 length equals 13 residues. The germline CDR1 and CDR2 sequences are LNHDA and SQIVND (reference sequence). Trimming shortened V by 5 bases and J by 5 bases, and 10 bases separated the two germline ends. The chain's CDR3 is CASSPRTDQPQHF. DNA of the CDR3: TGTGCCAGTAGTCCCCGGACAGATCAGCCCCAGCATTTT.

The CDR3 reads CASSLSGSGTDTQYF. Written as DNA, the CDR3 is TGTGCCAGCAGCCTTAGCGGGAGCGGCACAGATACGCAGTATTTT. V and J are TRBV7-6 and TRBJ2-3; 9 nucleotides match TRBD2. This CDR3 region has 15 residues. Trimming removed 5 bases from V and 1 base from J; junction bases left unmatched: 4. Germline CDR1 and CDR2: SGHVS and FNYEAQ.